The 3 T cell receptor beta chains presented below share a single source sample, sequenced in a study of T cell responses to AZD1222 COVID-19 vaccine. Method: immunoSEQ multiplex PCR; TCRdb's copy keeps in-frame clones and lacks some. Of over 150,000 clones listed, roughly 92% are singletons. The sequencing used peripheral blood, collected 28 days after the second AZD1222 dose. These receptors were taken from an adult who received the AZD1222 COVID-19 vaccine.

The rearrangement joins TRBV9 to TRBJ1-1; 12 bases fit TRBD1. Germline V lookup: CDR1 SGDLS, CDR2 YYNGEE. The CDR3 has 17 residues. Trimming cost V 1 base and J 6 bases; bases outside gene matches: 10. The CDR3 is CASSVYGLGQGASEAFF. CDR3 nucleotide sequence: TGTGCCAGCAGCGTATACGGGCTGGGACAGGGGGCCTCTGAAGCTTTCTTT.

This chain links TRBV2 with TRBJ1-2; possibly TRBD1 for D (6 bases). Trimming pared 2 bases from V and 5 bases from J, leaving 18 bases between. The CDR3 is 16 amino acids. Germline-derived CDR1 and CDR2 are SNHLY and FYNNEI. CDR3 residues: CASSEPRDTFEYGYTF. CDR3 DNA: TGTGCCAGCAGTGAACCCCGGGACACGTTCGAATATGGCTACACCTTC.

J is TRBJ2-7 and V is TRBV3-1 (or the pseudogene TRBV3-2), with a tentative D call TRBD2 (5 bases). V lost 0 bases to trimming and J lost 7 bases, with 13 bases between them. This CDR3 contains 14 residues. The germline V gene has CDR1 LGHDT and CDR2 YNNKEL (reference sequence). The CDR3 bases are TGTGCCAGCAGCCAAGATAGGCGGTCGGGAGAGCAGTACTTC. It yields the protein CASSQDRRSGEQYF.